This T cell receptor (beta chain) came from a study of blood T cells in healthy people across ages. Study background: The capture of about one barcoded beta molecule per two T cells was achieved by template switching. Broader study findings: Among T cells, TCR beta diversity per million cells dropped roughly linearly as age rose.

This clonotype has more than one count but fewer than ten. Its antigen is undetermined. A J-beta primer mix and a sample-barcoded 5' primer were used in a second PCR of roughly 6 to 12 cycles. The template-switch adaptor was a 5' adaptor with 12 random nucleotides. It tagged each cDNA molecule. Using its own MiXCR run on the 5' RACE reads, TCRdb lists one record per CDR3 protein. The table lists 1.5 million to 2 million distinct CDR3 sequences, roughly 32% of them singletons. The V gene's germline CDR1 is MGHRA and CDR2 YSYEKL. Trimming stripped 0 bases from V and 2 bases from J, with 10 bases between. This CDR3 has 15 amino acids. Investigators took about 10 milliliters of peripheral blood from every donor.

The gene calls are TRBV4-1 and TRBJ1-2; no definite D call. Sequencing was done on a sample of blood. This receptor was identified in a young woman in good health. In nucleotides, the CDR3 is TGCGCCAGCAGCCAAGATCCTGGCGAGAACTATGGCTACACCTTC. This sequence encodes CASSQDPGENYGYTF.